This T cell receptor beta chain was recorded in a study of cytomegalovirus exposure and HLA in healthy donors. The overall study: From HLA-typed donors, an early data release held tens of millions of unique TCRs. The study placed about 81% of its 398 genotyped donors in the Caucasian-associated ancestry cluster. General study points: The presence/absence work took it that sequencing depth was about the same across donors.

The PCR had 60 Vbeta and 13 Jbeta primers. The data were produced by immunoSEQ multiplex PCR, yet TCRdb's version contains in-frame clones alone and is incomplete. In the table there are about 150,000 clones, roughly three quarters of which are singletons. Per germline, CDR1 SQVTM and CDR2 ANQGSEA. CDR3 size: 15 residues. Losses at the gene ends were 6 bases for V and 3 bases for J; bases not matched to a gene: 7. Recording of this donor's CMV serostatus was not done. This clone showed up just a few times. Its antigen is as yet unknown. This TCR derives from a human donor in good health. The chain has TRBV29-1 and TRBJ2-1; the match to TRBD2 covers 11 bases. Source material: PBMCs. CDR3 sequence (DNA): TGCAGCGTGATCCTACTAGCGGGAGTCTACAATGAGCAGTTCTTC. Protein sequence: CSVILLAGVYNEQFF.